This record covers a single TCR beta chain. These data come from a study of T cell repertoires in aging, cancer and after chemotherapy. Study context: Patients with glioblastoma brain tumors were sampled before and after temozolomide-based therapy.

Amplification of TCR beta used genomic DNA extracted from peripheral blood. A mixed TRB-A/B primer pool amplified rearranged TRB by multiplex touch-down PCR. TCRdb re-called the multiplex PCR reads with MiXCR, one entry per CDR3 protein. The sample contains roughly 1,900 distinct CDR3 sequences, about 17% of which appear only once. Germline CDR1 SGDLS, CDR2 YYNGEE. This CDR3 has 16 amino acids. V shed 4 bases and J 6 bases; nucleotides not matched to a gene: 5. The chain has TRBV9 and TRBJ2-4; 15 nucleotides align to TRBD2. The clonotype was recovered from a human donor with a solid tumor. Sample: blood. CDR3 residues: CASSSGLAGGLNIQYF. The CDR3 DNA is TGTGCCAGCAGCTCCGGACTAGCGGGGGGGCTAAACATTCAGTACTTC. The full variable domain, rest sourced from reference TRBV9 and TRBJ2-4, is DSGVTQTPKHLITATGQRVTLRCSPRSGDLSVYWYQQSLDQGLQFLIQYYNGEERAKGNILERFSAQQFPDLHSELNLSSLELGDSALYFCASSSGLAGGLNIQYFGAGTRLSVL.